The rows below give T cell receptor beta chains drawn from one sample of a study of shared clonotypes between healthy human individuals. Method: immunoSEQ multiplex PCR; TCRdb's copy keeps in-frame clones and lacks some. The table shows roughly 890,000 clones, with more than 85% occurring only once. The specimen was naive CD8+ T cells sorted from blood. These receptors were taken from a man aged 30 to 45 in good health. CDR3s include the opening cysteine and the closing phenylalanine or tryptophan. The order of the fields is J gene, V gene, CDR3 protein.

TRBJ2-7	TRBV29-1	CSVERVGGTSYEQYF
TRBJ1-5	TRBV6-5	CASRLRGSNQPQHF
TRBJ1-1	TRBV15	CATSSITLNTEAFF
TRBJ2-5	TRBV13	CASSFAEETQYF
TRBJ2-7	TRBV13	CASSGRQFLSYEQYF
TRBJ2-7	TRBV5-4	CASSGGAGGAEQYF
TRBJ2-3	TRBV5-3	CARSLHTLGQGATDTQYF
TRBJ1-1	TRBV7-3	CASSLNVRSDTEAFF
TRBJ1-1	TRBV7-8	CASSALQGMNTEAFF
TRBJ2-7	TRBV18	CASSGQGDYEQYF
TRBJ2-1	TRBV27	CASSLRASGSFWDEQFF
TRBJ2-5	TRBV7-8	CASSLGQVETQYF
TRBJ2-1	TRBV15	CATSSPSGIYNEQFF
TRBJ2-7	TRBV7-9	CASSPDRRDSYEQYF
TRBJ1-4	TRBV4-1	CASSHRDRVGLNEKLFF
TRBJ2-7	TRBV7-9	CASSLSGYEQYF
TRBJ2-3	TRBV6-1	CASRDRGIDTQYF
TRBJ2-7	TRBV28	CASSQSYEQYF
TRBJ2-1	TRBV7-8	CASSFPGDRMYNEQFF
TRBJ2-1	TRBV28	CASNPQGPPEQFF
TRBJ2-1	TRBV27	CATSSGLTYNEQFF
TRBJ1-1	TRBV6-1	CASRRQGRNTEAFF
TRBJ1-2	TRBV5-1	CASSPPAGTGNYGYTF
TRBJ2-1	TRBV9	CASSAPTGREGMNEQFF
TRBJ2-1	TRBV13	CASSLPAAGEVSGQFF
TRBJ2-2	TRBV6-5	CASSKITGAGELFF
TRBJ2-3	TRBV4-1	CASSQEVAGGDTQYF
TRBJ2-1	TRBV11-3	CASSLSTLNNEQFF
TRBJ2-7	TRBV27	CASRNRGHEQYF
TRBJ2-3	TRBV10-1	CASSESATRTDTQYF
TRBJ1-5	TRBV27	CASRMGQDNQPQHF
TRBJ1-2	TRBV19	CASSRPGQGGTYRYTF
TRBJ2-7	TRBV7-9	CASSPIGDRGRDEQYF
TRBJ2-7	TRBV29-1	CSVYPGLAGSYEQYF
TRBJ1-1	TRBV27	CASSLLGSNTEAFF
TRBJ2-3	TRBV5-1	CASSPTLGTDTQYF
TRBJ1-1	TRBV2	CASPLQGQSKNTEAFF
TRBJ2-7	TRBV27	CASSGGAYEQYF
TRBJ2-1	TRBV27	CASSHDRGEQFF
TRBJ1-2	TRBV4-1	CASSQFAGGRTYGYTF
TRBJ2-3	TRBV5-4	CASSQTPARTQYF
TRBJ2-1	TRBV6-6	CASTHGGVNEQFF
TRBJ2-1	TRBV27	CASSRASHFDEQFF
TRBJ2-1	TRBV11-2	CASSFRAGVYNEQFF